The clone carrying this T cell receptor beta chain was seen only once. Clones were read by immunoSEQ multiplex PCR, and TCRdb kept only the in-frame ones, dropping some. This repertoire shows under 200,000 clones, approximately 94% found once; its top ten account for about 9.3%. The data were taken from a study of control samples from healthy donors and cancer patients. This clonotype was obtained from a woman aged 40 to 49 in good health. Input material: blood.

CDR3 amino acids: CASSKTWAREAFF. CDR3 DNA: TGTGCCAGCAGCAAAACATGGGCGCGTGAAGCTTTCTTT. The chain couples TRBV6-5 to TRBJ1-1; D uncertain. The CDR3 loop spans 13 amino acids. With 6 bases removed from V and 7 bases from J, the gap between germline ends came to 15 bases. Germline V lookup: CDR1 MNHEY, CDR2 SVGAGI.